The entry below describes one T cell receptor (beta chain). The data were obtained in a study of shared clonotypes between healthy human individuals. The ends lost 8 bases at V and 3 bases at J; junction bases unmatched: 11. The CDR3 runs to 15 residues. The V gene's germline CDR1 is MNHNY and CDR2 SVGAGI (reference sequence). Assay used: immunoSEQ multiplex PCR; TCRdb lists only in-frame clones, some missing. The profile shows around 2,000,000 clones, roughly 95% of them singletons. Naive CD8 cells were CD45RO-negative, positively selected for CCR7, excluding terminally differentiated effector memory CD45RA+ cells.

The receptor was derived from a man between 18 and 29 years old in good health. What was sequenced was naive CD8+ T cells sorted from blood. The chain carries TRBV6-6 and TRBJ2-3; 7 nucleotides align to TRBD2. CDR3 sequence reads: CASRRLGGRTDTQYF. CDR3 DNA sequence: TGTGCCAGCCGACGGTTGGGCGGGAGAACAGATACGCAGTATTTT.